The 17 T cell receptor beta chains reported below all come from one sample, sequenced in a study of early T cells in non-severe SARS-CoV-2 infection. TCRdb used MiXCR to reprocess the 5' RACE reads, holding one entry per CDR3 protein. The sample lists around 100,000 distinct CDR3 sequences, about an eighth occurring once. Sample: whole blood. Source of these receptors: an adult who was a healthcare worker with PCR-confirmed SARS-CoV-2 infection or an uninfected control (not recorded which).

There are many counts of this clonotype. J is TRBJ2-6 and V is TRBV29-1, with a weak D call TRBD1 (5 bases). The CDR3 length is 14 residues. Germline V gene sequence: CDR1 SQVTM, CDR2 ANQGSEA. V lost 4 bases, J lost 3 bases, and 10 bases lay in between. Here the CDR3 reads CSVGGDGGANVLTF. CDR3 DNA: TGCAGCGTTGGGGGCGACGGTGGGGCCAACGTCCTGACTTTC.

V is TRBV5-1 and J is TRBJ1-1; no definite D call. CDR3 length equals 11 residues. Germline V lookup: CDR1 SGHRS, CDR2 YFSETQ. Trimming pared 2 bases from V and 7 bases from J, leaving 6 bases between. The CDR3: CASSFGGEAFF. The CDR3 nucleotides read TGCGCCAGCAGCTTTGGTGGTGAAGCTTTCTTT.

This clonotype was detected only a few times. The V gene is TRBV6-8, the J gene TRBJ2-1; 16 bases match TRBD2. V lost 4 bases, J lost 8 bases, and 11 bases stayed unmatched. CDR1 and CDR2 from the germline V gene are MNHGY and SAAAGT. The CDR3 totals 18 residues. The CDR3 region has the DNA TGTGCCAGCAGTTCCAAGCCGGGACTAGCGGGAGGGCCCCATGAGCAGTTCTTC. This codes for CASSSKPGLAGGPHEQFF.

This clonotype was found many times. The J gene is TRBJ2-2, the V gene TRBV27; tentatively, D is TRBD1 or TRBD2 (6 bases each). The V end was cut by 7 bases, the J end by 1 base, with 16 bases between. CDR1 is MNHEY, CDR2 SMNVEV, per germline (reference sequence). The CDR3 sequence is 16 residues long. The CDR3 DNA sequence: TGTGCCAGCACCCCACAGGGACTCCTGAACACCGGGGAGCTGTTTTTT. This translates into CASTPQGLLNTGELFF.

This clonotype has more than one count but fewer than ten. V usage is TRBV2 and J usage is TRBJ1-6; 7 bases align to TRBD1. Germline V gene data show CDR1 as SNHLY and CDR2 as FYNNEI. The CDR3 is made up of 13 amino acids. V shed 8 bases and J 7 bases; nucleotides not matched to a gene: 5. As DNA, the CDR3 is TGTGCCAGCGTCGGGACAGTCAATTCACCCCTCCACTTT. Translation: CASVGTVNSPLHF.

This clonotype was seen a few times. The gene calls are TRBV9 and TRBJ2-1; 8 nucleotides line up with TRBD2. CDR3 length: 17 amino acids. Looked up from germline, CDR1 is SGDLS and CDR2 is YYNGEE. V gave up 4 bases and J gave up 10 bases; unmatched junction bases: 19. The CDR3 sequence is CASSPTLTSDSPREQFF. CDR3 coding DNA: TGTGCCAGCAGCCCGACCCTGACTAGCGATAGCCCCAGAGAGCAGTTCTTC. Full variable domain (missing parts from reference TRBV9 and TRBJ2-1): DSGVTQTPKHLITATGQRVTLRCSPRSGDLSVYWYQQSLDQGLQFLIQYYNGEERAKGNILERFSAQQFPDLHSELNLSSLELGDSALYFCASSPTLTSDSPREQFFGPGTRLTVL.

This clonotype was counted between two and nine times. The rearrangement joins TRBV7-9 to TRBJ2-5, with a weak D call TRBD1 (6 bases). CDR3 length: 14 residues. CDR1 is SEHNR, CDR2 FQNEAQ, per germline (reference sequence). V was clipped by 1 base and J by 5 bases, with 11 bases between them. Here the CDR3 reads CASSLGGGRETQYF. The CDR3 DNA follows: TGTGCCAGCAGCTTAGGTGGGGGCCGGGAGACCCAGTACTTC.

This clonotype has a count of ten or more. This rearrangement joins TRBV7-2 to TRBJ2-7, with D perhaps assigned TRBD1 or TRBD2 (5 bases each). V was cut by 3 bases and J by 0 bases, with 15 bases left in between. Germline CDR1 and CDR2: SGHTA and FQGNSA. There are 16 residues in the CDR3. The CDR3 sequence: CASSLTGPASSYEQYF. For the CDR3, the DNA is TGTGCCAGCAGCTTGACGGGACCAGCGAGCTCCTACGAGCAGTACTTC.

V is TRBV6-6 and J is TRBJ2-1, with no clear D. This CDR3 comprises 11 residues. Trimming removed 0 bases at V and 10 bases at J, with 4 bases between. Germline V gives CDR1 MNHNY, CDR2 SVGAGI (reference sequence). The CDR3 region is CASSYSKEQFF. CDR3 nucleotide sequence: TGTGCCAGCAGTTACTCGAAAGAGCAGTTCTTC.

The gene calls are TRBV12-3 or TRBV12-4 and TRBJ2-1; possible D gene TRBD2, 8 bases. V was clipped by 2 bases and J by 10 bases, with 33 bases between them. CDR3 length equals 20 residues. The CDR3 region has the DNA TGTGCCAGCAGTTTAACGGGGGGGACAGCGAGCGGGAGATCCCCTTTGGAGCAGTTCTTC. Its protein product is CASSLTGGTASGRSPLEQFF.

This clonotype was detected ten times or more. The chain has TRBV20-1 and TRBJ1-1, with D perhaps TRBD1 (5 bases). The V and J ends lost 0 bases and 11 bases respectively, with 16 bases between them. Germline V gene data show CDR1 as DFQATT and CDR2 as SNEGSKA (reference sequence). The CDR3 is made up of 13 amino acids. The CDR3 sequence: CSARDFKGRGAFF. The CDR3 bases are TGCAGTGCTAGAGATTTCAAGGGGCGCGGCGCTTTCTTT.

The CDR3 sequence is CASSPAGLAGEQYF. The CDR3 region has the DNA TGTGCCAGCAGTCCTGCCGGACTAGCGGGAGAGCAGTACTTC. J is TRBJ2-7 and V is TRBV28, with 12 bases fitting TRBD2. Trimming removed 5 bases from V and 7 bases from J; junction bases left unmatched: 6. The CDR3 runs 14 residues. Per the germline V gene, CDR1 is MDHEN and CDR2 is SYDVKM.

At least ten counts were recorded for this clonotype. The CDR3 DNA sequence: TGTGCCAGCAGCGTAGAGGGAGGAAGCACAGATACGCAGTATTTT. This codes for CASSVEGGSTDTQYF. The gene calls are TRBV9 and TRBJ2-3; maybe TRBD2 (6 bases). The CDR3 has 15 residues. The V end lost 0 bases, the J end lost 0 bases, and 8 bases lay between the germline ends. Germline lookup yields CDR1 SGDLS and CDR2 YYNGEE. Full variable domain (rest looked up from reference TRBV9 and TRBJ2-3): DSGVTQTPKHLITATGQRVTLRCSPRSGDLSVYWYQQSLDQGLQFLIQYYNGEERAKGNILERFSAQQFPDLHSELNLSSLELGDSALYFCASSVEGGSTDTQYFGPGTRLTVL.

This clonotype was observed at least ten times. The chain couples TRBV14 to TRBJ2-1; 12 positions agree with TRBD2. The CDR3 runs 15 residues. Germline V gives CDR1 SGHDN, CDR2 FVKESK. Trimming took 4 bases from V and 8 from J; bases not matched to a gene: 6. The CDR3 reads CASSPPSGRGDEQFF. The CDR3 coding sequence is TGTGCCAGCAGCCCCCCTAGCGGGAGGGGCGATGAGCAGTTCTTC.

This clonotype was found a few times. V usage is TRBV5-8 and J usage is TRBJ1-6; D is possibly TRBD1 (5 bases). CDR1 SGHTS and CDR2 YDEGEE come from the germline V gene. V was shortened by 2 bases and J by 17 bases, with 14 bases between the two germline ends. The CDR3 has 12 amino acids. The CDR3 DNA is TGTGCCAGCAGCTTTGGGGCGGCCGGGGTCCACTTT. It specifies CASSFGAAGVHF.

The chain couples TRBV2 to TRBJ2-3, with TRBD1 matching over 7 bases. CDR1 is SNHLY and CDR2 is FYNNEI in the germline V gene. This CDR3 region has 15 residues. V was clipped by 4 bases and J by 1 base; unmatched bases: 5. The CDR3 is CASSGDRGGTDTQYF. In nucleotides, the CDR3 is TGTGCCAGCAGTGGGGACAGAGGGGGCACAGATACGCAGTATTTT.

The J gene is TRBJ2-7, the V gene TRBV3-1; D gene uncertain. CDR3 length equals 14 residues. Germline CDR1 LGHDT, CDR2 YNNKEL (reference sequence). V was cut by 1 base and J by 2 bases, with 9 bases left in between. CDR3 sequence (DNA): TGTGCCAGCAGCCAAGGTTCTAGGACCTACGAGCAGTACTTC. This encodes CASSQGSRTYEQYF.